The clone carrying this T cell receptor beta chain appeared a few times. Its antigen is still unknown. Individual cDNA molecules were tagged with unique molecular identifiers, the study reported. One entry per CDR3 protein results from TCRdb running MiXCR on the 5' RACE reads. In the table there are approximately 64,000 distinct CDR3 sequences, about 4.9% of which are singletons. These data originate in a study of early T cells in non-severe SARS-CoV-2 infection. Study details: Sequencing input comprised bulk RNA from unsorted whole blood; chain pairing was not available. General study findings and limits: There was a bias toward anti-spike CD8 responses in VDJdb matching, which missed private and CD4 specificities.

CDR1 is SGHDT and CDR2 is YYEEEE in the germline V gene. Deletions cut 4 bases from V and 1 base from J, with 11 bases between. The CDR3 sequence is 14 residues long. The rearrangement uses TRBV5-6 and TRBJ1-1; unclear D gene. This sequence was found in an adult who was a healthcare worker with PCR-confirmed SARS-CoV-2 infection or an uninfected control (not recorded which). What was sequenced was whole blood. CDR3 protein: CASSTQRRNTEAFF. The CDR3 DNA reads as TGTGCCAGCAGCACCCAGAGAAGGAACACTGAAGCTTTCTTT.